These T cell receptor beta chains were read from a single sample in a study of shared clonotypes between healthy human individuals. Assay used: immunoSEQ multiplex PCR; TCRdb lists only in-frame clones, some missing. This sample yields hundreds of thousands of clones, of which almost 97% are seen a single time; 0.06% belongs to the top ten. The material sequenced was naive CD4+ T cells sorted from blood. The receptors shown here come from a woman younger than 45 in good health. Each CDR3 is given with its conserved first and last residue. The order of the fields is clone size, D gene, J gene, V gene, CDR3 protein, CDR3 DNA. A D gene is named only where the DNA matches it firmly. Only part of the rows carry a size: once, few, many, or a class if the clone is expanded.

>-|TRBD2|TRBJ2-7|TRBV7-9
CASSQDHGTSDEQYF
TGTGCCAGCAGCCAAGATCACGGGACTAGCGATGAGCAGTACTTC
>few|-|TRBJ1-1|TRBV11-2
CASSLSNSNTEAFF
TGTGCCAGCAGCTTGAGCAATTCGAACACTGAAGCTTTCTTT
>-|-|TRBJ2-7|TRBV19
CASSIVGSRSEQYF
TGTGCCAGTAGTATAGTTGGGAGTCGTAGCGAGCAGTACTTC
>few|-|TRBJ1-2|TRBV18
CASSVTGNYGYTF
TGTGCCAGCTCAGTCACAGGGAACTATGGCTACACCTTC
>-|-|TRBJ2-1|TRBV7-8
CASRRGGLNEQFF
TGTGCCAGCAGGCGAGGAGGGTTGAATGAGCAGTTCTTC
>-|-|TRBJ1-1|TRBV28
CASKFGGFLGDLMNTEAFF
TGTGCCAGCAAGTTTGGTGGATTCCTTGGAGACCTAATGAACACTGAAGCTTTCTTT
>-|-|TRBJ1-5|TRBV28
CASNRDLSNQPQHF
TGTGCCAGCAACAGGGACCTTAGCAATCAGCCCCAGCATTTT
>-|TRBD2|TRBJ2-3|TRBV7-2
CASSPHSVSGSFSDTQYF
TGTGCCAGCAGCCCACACTCCGTTAGCGGGAGTTTCTCAGATACGCAGTATTTT
>-|-|TRBJ1-1|TRBV10-3
CATQGAGATNTEAFF
TGTGCCACCCAAGGGGCCGGGGCCACGAACACTGAAGCTTTCTTT
>once|-|TRBJ2-7|TRBV25-1
CASSDIQGWSYEQYF
TGTGCCAGCAGTGATATCCAGGGTTGGTCCTACGAGCAGTACTTC
>-|-|TRBJ2-5|TRBV19
CASSIRVKETQYF
TGTGCCAGTAGTATTCGGGTAAAAGAGACCCAGTACTTC
>-|TRBD2|TRBJ2-7|TRBV28
CASSNPGLAIIGEQYF
TGTGCCAGCAGTAACCCGGGACTAGCGATTATTGGCGAGCAGTACTTC
>-|TRBD2|TRBJ2-1|TRBV7-9
CASSLGALAGGNEQFF
TGTGCCAGCAGCTTAGGAGCACTAGCGGGAGGCAATGAGCAGTTCTTC
>-|-|TRBJ1-1|TRBV28
CASSLWVGTEAFF
TGTGCCAGCAGTTTATGGGTGGGCACTGAAGCTTTCTTT
>-|TRBD2|TRBJ2-3|TRBV7-2
CASSPGSGSTTDTQYF
TGTGCCAGCAGCCCTGGTAGCGGGAGTACCACAGATACGCAGTATTTT
>-|-|TRBJ2-1|TRBV20-1
CSAPSVSAMLF
TGCAGTGCCCCCTCCGTGAGCGCAATGCTCTTC
>-|-|TRBJ1-4|TRBV18
CASSLTGSGLFF
TGTGCCAGCTCACTTACAGGGTCGGGGCTGTTTTTT
>-|-|TRBJ2-3|TRBV28
CASSFGWRPSTDTQYF
TGTGCCAGCAGTTTTGGTTGGCGGCCTAGCACAGATACGCAGTATTTT
>-|TRBD2|TRBJ2-3|TRBV11-2
CASSSPGLARSDTQYF
TGTGCCAGCAGCTCGCCGGGACTAGCGAGATCAGATACGCAGTATTTT
>-|TRBD2|TRBJ2-7|TRBV29-1
CSVAGRASGSIEQYF
TGCAGCGTTGCTGGTAGGGCTAGCGGGAGTATCGAGCAGTACTTC
>-|-|TRBJ1-2|TRBV6-4
CATMGYGYTF
TGTGCCACCATGGGCTATGGCTACACCTTC
>-|TRBD1|TRBJ1-4|TRBV2
CASRDPRGNEKLFF
TGTGCCAGCAGGGATCCCAGGGGGAATGAAAAACTGTTTTTT
>-|-|TRBJ2-7|TRBV6-9
CASSYLAHYSYEQYF
TGTGCCAGCAGTTACCTAGCGCATTACTCCTACGAGCAGTACTTC
>-|-|TRBJ1-3|TRBV6-5
CASRLSQGGNTIYF
TGTGCCAGCCGACTGTCTCAGGGGGGAAACACCATATATTTT
>-|-|TRBJ2-7|TRBV7-6
CASSSRASLAFDEQYF
TGTGCCAGCAGCTCTAGGGCAAGTCTAGCTTTCGACGAGCAGTACTTC
>-|-|TRBJ1-5|TRBV27
CASSPRAEINQPQHF
TGTGCCAGCAGCCCCCGGGCGGAAATAAATCAGCCCCAGCATTTT
>-|-|TRBJ1-5|TRBV6-4
CASSLEANSQPQHF
TGTGCCAGCAGTCTCGAAGCGAACAGTCAGCCCCAGCATTTT
>-|TRBD2|TRBJ2-3|TRBV19
CASSGRVADTQYF
TGTGCCAGTAGTGGGAGGGTGGCAGATACGCAGTATTTT
>once|-|TRBJ2-2|TRBV5-1
CASSFGRGESAGELFF
TGCGCCAGCAGCTTTGGCAGGGGAGAGTCGGCCGGGGAGCTGTTTTTT
>-|TRBD2|TRBJ2-1|TRBV7-3
CASSPLAGAYNEQFF
TGTGCCAGCAGCCCCCTAGCGGGAGCCTACAATGAGCAGTTCTTC
>-|-|TRBJ1-5|TRBV28
CASRSPLAGADQPQHF
TGTGCCAGCAGATCGCCTCTGGCCGGAGCGGACCAGCCCCAGCATTTT
>-|-|TRBJ1-5|TRBV7-2
CASSKGGFQAGQPQHF
TGTGCCAGCAGCAAGGGTGGTTTTCAGGCCGGTCAGCCCCAGCATTTT
>-|TRBD1|TRBJ1-1|TRBV29-1
CSVPRTGNTEAFF
TGCAGCGTTCCACGGACAGGGAACACTGAAGCTTTCTTT
>once|TRBD2|TRBJ2-7|TRBV10-3
CAIRTGRGTEAREVDYEQYF
TGTGCCATCCGCACGGGGCGGGGGACGGAGGCTCGCGAAGTAGACTACGAGCAGTACTTC
>-|TRBD1|TRBJ2-7|TRBV7-8
CASSGMGQYYEQYF
TGTGCCAGCAGCGGGATGGGACAGTACTACGAGCAGTACTTC
>-|-|TRBJ1-1|TRBV28
CASSLAGKGTEAFF
TGTGCCAGCAGTTTGGCAGGGAAGGGGACTGAAGCTTTCTTT
>-|-|TRBJ1-3|TRBV5-4
CASSLAGTGNTIYF
TGTGCCAGCAGCTTGGCGGGGACTGGAAACACCATATATTTT
>-|TRBD1|TRBJ2-7|TRBV6-6
CASRRDRPYEQYF
TGTGCCAGCAGACGGGACAGGCCTTACGAGCAGTACTTC
>-|-|TRBJ2-7|TRBV19
CASSNRDLGSYEQYF
TGTGCCAGTAGTAACCGGGACCTAGGCTCCTACGAGCAGTACTTC
>-|-|TRBJ1-5|TRBV19
CASIGTYSNQPQHF
TGTGCCAGTATCGGCACCTATAGCAATCAGCCCCAGCATTTT
>-|-|TRBJ2-7|TRBV27
CASSSRGSSYEQYF
TGTGCCAGCAGTTCCCGGGGTAGCTCCTACGAGCAGTACTTC
>-|-|TRBJ2-7|TRBV28
CASSLHGSYEQYF
TGTGCCAGCAGTTTACACGGCTCCTACGAGCAGTACTTC
>-|TRBD2|TRBJ2-3|TRBV28
CASSWTSGVTDTQYF
TGTGCCAGCAGTTGGACTAGCGGTGTCACAGATACGCAGTATTTT
>-|-|TRBJ2-3|TRBV5-1
CASSLGSGQDTQYF
TGCGCCAGCAGCTTGGGTTCTGGGCAAGATACGCAGTATTTT
>-|-|TRBJ2-7|TRBV6-1
CASKNPGEQYF
TGTGCCAGCAAAAACCCAGGGGAGCAGTACTTC
>-|TRBD1|TRBJ1-2|TRBV5-5
CASSSQEGAYYGYTF
TGTGCCAGCAGCAGCCAGGAGGGGGCTTACTATGGCTACACCTTC
>-|TRBD1|TRBJ1-5|TRBV5-1
CASSLTGDPHQPQHF
TGCGCCAGCAGCTTGACAGGGGACCCCCATCAGCCCCAGCATTTT
>-|TRBD1|TRBJ1-5|TRBV28
CASSGWGQGVSNQPQHF
TGTGCCAGCAGTGGGTGGGGACAGGGAGTTAGCAATCAGCCCCAGCATTTT
>-|TRBD2|TRBJ2-1|TRBV19
CASRWGLAGGNEQFF
TGTGCCAGTCGGTGGGGACTAGCGGGAGGGAATGAGCAGTTCTTC
>-|-|TRBJ2-7|TRBV9
CASSVYPGPIYEQYF
TGTGCCAGCAGCGTATATCCGGGACCAATATACGAGCAGTACTTC
>few|TRBD1|TRBJ1-5|TRBV28
CASNTGERPQHF
TGTGCCAGCAACACAGGGGAACGGCCCCAGCATTTT
>-|-|TRBJ2-7|TRBV7-8
CASSPRIPGTDTSYEQYF
TGTGCCAGCAGCCCGCGAATTCCTGGGACCGATACGTCCTACGAGCAGTACTTC
>-|TRBD2|TRBJ2-7|TRBV2
CASARTSVAYEQYF
TGTGCCAGCGCTCGCACTAGCGTGGCCTACGAGCAGTACTTC
>-|TRBD2|TRBJ2-1|TRBV15
CATSLGGTSGKGEQFF
TGTGCCACCAGCTTGGGGGGGACTAGCGGGAAGGGTGAGCAGTTCTTC
>-|TRBD1|TRBJ1-5|TRBV28
CASSSSRTGRSNQPQHF
TGTGCCAGCAGTTCCTCCCGGACAGGGCGAAGCAATCAGCCCCAGCATTTT
>-|-|TRBJ1-2|TRBV28
CASTLQGYLGYTF
TGTGCCAGCACCCTCCAGGGTTACCTTGGCTACACCTTC
>-|TRBD1|TRBJ1-2|TRBV19
CASSIGDSRNYGYTF
TGTGCCAGTAGTATTGGGGACAGCCGCAACTATGGCTACACCTTC
>-|-|TRBJ2-1|TRBV18
CASSRDGDYNEQFF
TGTGCCAGCTCACGGGACGGTGACTACAATGAGCAGTTCTTC